A selection of T cell receptor beta chains follows, all from one sample in a study of cytomegalovirus exposure and HLA in healthy donors. Clones were sequenced by immunoSEQ multiplex PCR, and TCRdb holds only the in-frame ones, with some missing. The sample gives 90,000 to 140,000 clones, around 86% of which show up once; around 3.6% is in the top ten. Sequenced material: PBMCs. All receptors derive from a woman aged 18 to 35 in good health and CMV-seropositive. Each CDR3 is given without its conserved first and last residue. The D gene is left open where the match is weak.

j_gene	v_gene	d_gene	CDR3aa
TRBJ1-2	TRBV19	NA	ASSISEGSYT
TRBJ2-5	TRBV12-5	NA	ASAEYQETQY
TRBJ2-7	TRBV11-2	NA	ASSSPRGPQYYEQY
TRBJ2-1	TRBV4-1	NA	ASSQARDSYNEQF
TRBJ2-1	TRBV11-2	NA	ASSLVSNEQF
TRBJ2-5	TRBV9	NA	ASSVEALQETQY
TRBJ1-5	TRBV5-6	NA	ASSLYNQPQH
TRBJ2-7	TRBV11-3	NA	ASSSLSYEQY
TRBJ2-2	TRBV5-1	TRBD1	ASSLRTGNTGELF
TRBJ1-2	TRBV19	NA	ASRTQGTIAGYT
TRBJ2-2	TRBV28	NA	ASRSGAGELF
TRBJ1-2	TRBV2	TRBD1	ASRRGQTGYGYT
TRBJ2-3	TRBV7-2	TRBD2	ASSRTSGSGDTQY
TRBJ1-1	TRBV7-9	NA	ASSASHGGNEAF
TRBJ2-7	TRBV7-9	NA	ASSSGAGVYEQY
TRBJ1-4	TRBV7-2	NA	ASSLAIGFGNEKLF
TRBJ1-2	TRBV5-6	NA	ASSRAGPGDGYT
TRBJ2-5	TRBV5-1	NA	ASSLSGTNQETQY
TRBJ2-7	TRBV19	NA	ASGSGIQTGEQY
TRBJ1-4	TRBV27	NA	ASSLYRRVGEGGNEKLF
TRBJ1-5	TRBV4-1	NA	ASKLTGSGQPQH
TRBJ1-5	TRBV28	TRBD1	ASSPTQGNSNQPQH
TRBJ1-5	TRBV2	NA	ASSGGVLNQPQH
TRBJ1-2	TRBV28	NA	ASSLGGVNYGYT
TRBJ2-7	TRBV4-2	NA	ASSQDPAGTLNHEQY
TRBJ2-7	TRBV28	TRBD1	ASSSVTGVPSYEQY
TRBJ1-5	TRBV7-9	NA	ASSLGSGNQPQH
TRBJ2-7	TRBV11-1	TRBD1	ASSLRDRGQEQY
TRBJ2-3	TRBV6-5	NA	ASRYSRQVDTQY
TRBJ2-1	TRBV5-4	TRBD2	ASSFVGGSNNEQF
TRBJ1-2	TRBV6-5	NA	ASYPAQGYYGYT
TRBJ2-3	TRBV19	NA	ASSLKTGSTDTQY
TRBJ2-1	TRBV27	TRBD1	ASSQTGTGVEQF
TRBJ1-3	TRBV19	NA	ASRETGTLNTIY
TRBJ1-6	TRBV5-1	NA	ASSLVPGFANSPLH
TRBJ1-5	TRBV5-1	NA	ASSLGGSNQPQH
TRBJ2-5	TRBV5-6	NA	ASSSGFFSETQY
TRBJ2-3	TRBV5-1	TRBD2	ASRTGGLTDTQY
TRBJ2-1	TRBV11-3	NA	ASSLRGGSNEQF
TRBJ2-7	TRBV27	TRBD1	ASRAPPGTALSYEQY
TRBJ2-2	TRBV2	NA	ASNLQGTGELF